The rows below give T cell receptor beta chains drawn from one sample of a study of beta chain features in type 1 diabetes. Measured with immunoSEQ multiplex PCR; TCRdb has only the in-frame clones, and not every one. The data show about 710,000 clones, around 15% seen once. The sample was naive CD4+ T cells from blood. These receptors all stem from a man between 18 and 29 years old with type 1 diabetes. Each CDR3 is given with its conserved first and last residue. The D gene is left open where the match is weak. Some rows mark clone size as missing; the rest say once, few, many or name a class of expanded clone.

j_call v_call clone_size d_call cdr3_aa cdr3_nt
TRBJ2-5 TRBV7-9 - - CASSLAETGWYF TGTGCCAGCAGCTTAGCGGAGACAGGATGGTACTTC
TRBJ2-5 TRBV2 few - CASSEMLASQKTQYF TGTGCCAGCAGTGAAATGCTGGCATCCCAGAAGACCCAGTACTTC
TRBJ2-7 TRBV28 - - CATEQGGDSYEQYF TGTGCCACGGAACAGGGAGGGGACTCCTACGAGCAGTACTTC
TRBJ2-1 TRBV7-3 - TRBD2 CASSSSGGAYNEQFF TGTGCCAGCAGCTCTAGCGGGGGCGCCTACAATGAGCAGTTCTTC
TRBJ2-2 TRBV11-2 - - CASSGVRGRAGELFF TGTGCCAGCAGCGGCGTACGGGGGCGGGCCGGGGAGCTGTTTTTT
TRBJ1-6 TRBV4-3 - - CASSQDIGRISSYNSPLHF TGCGCCAGCAGCCAAGATATTGGTAGGATAAGCTCCTATAATTCACCCCTCCACTTT
TRBJ1-1 TRBV6-6 - - CASSYTNTEAFF TGTGCCAGCAGTTACACAAACACTGAAGCTTTCTTT
TRBJ1-4 TRBV29-1 few TRBD1 CSVAKQGEKLFF TGCAGCGTCGCCAAACAGGGGGAAAAACTGTTTTTT
TRBJ2-1 TRBV18 few - CASSPYQESSYNEQFF TGTGCCAGCTCACCATACCAGGAAAGCTCCTACAATGAGCAGTTCTTC
TRBJ1-4 TRBV30 - - CAWSVTNEKLFF TGTGCCTGGAGTGTAACTAATGAAAAACTGTTTTTT
TRBJ2-1 TRBV7-9 few - CASSLGVADGPTRGDEQFF TGTGCCAGCAGCTTAGGGGTCGCGGATGGTCCTACCCGGGGCGATGAGCAGTTCTTC
TRBJ2-7 TRBV30 - - CAWSPTQELYEQYF TGTGCCTGGAGCCCAACCCAGGAGCTCTACGAGCAGTACTTC
TRBJ2-1 TRBV7-2 few - CASSPLRGRRTYNEQFF TGTGCCAGCAGCCCCCTCCGGGGGCGTCGAACCTACAATGAGCAGTTCTTC
TRBJ2-5 TRBV5-1 - - CASSPQGRETQYF TGCGCCAGCAGCCCCCAGGGACGGGAGACCCAGTACTTC
TRBJ2-1 TRBV29-1 few TRBD1 CSVVNRGPYNEQFF TGCAGCGTTGTGAACAGGGGGCCCTACAATGAGCAGTTCTTC
TRBJ2-1 TRBV2 few - CASTYPRRQGYNEQFF TGTGCCAGCACCTACCCGAGGAGGCAGGGCTACAATGAGCAGTTCTTC
TRBJ2-7 TRBV30 - TRBD1 CAWSATGIEQYF TGTGCCTGGAGTGCGACAGGGATCGAGCAGTACTTC
TRBJ2-1 TRBV7-9 - TRBD2 CASSPRLAGDYNEQFF TGTGCCAGCAGCCCCCGACTAGCGGGAGATTACAATGAGCAGTTCTTC